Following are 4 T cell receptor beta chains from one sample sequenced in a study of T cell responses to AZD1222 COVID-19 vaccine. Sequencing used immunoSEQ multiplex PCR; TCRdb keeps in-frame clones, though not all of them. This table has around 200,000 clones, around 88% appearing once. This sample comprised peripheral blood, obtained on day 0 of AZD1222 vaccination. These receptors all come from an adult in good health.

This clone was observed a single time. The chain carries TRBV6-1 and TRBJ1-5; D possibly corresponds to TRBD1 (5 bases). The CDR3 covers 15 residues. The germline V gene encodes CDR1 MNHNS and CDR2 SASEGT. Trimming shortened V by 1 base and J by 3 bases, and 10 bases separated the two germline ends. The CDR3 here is CASSEGDGLNQPQHF. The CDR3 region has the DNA TGTGCCAGCAGTGAAGGGGACGGCCTCAATCAGCCCCAGCATTTT.

CDR3 in amino acids: CASSSPPDRVNTEAFF. In DNA, the CDR3 is TGTGCCAGCAGTTCCCCTCCGGACAGGGTTAACACTGAAGCTTTCTTT. V is TRBV28 and J is TRBJ1-1, with TRBD1 identical over 8 bases. With V trimmed by 4 bases and J by 2 bases, 9 bases remained unmatched. The CDR3 runs 16 residues. CDR1 and CDR2 (germline): MDHEN, SYDVKM.

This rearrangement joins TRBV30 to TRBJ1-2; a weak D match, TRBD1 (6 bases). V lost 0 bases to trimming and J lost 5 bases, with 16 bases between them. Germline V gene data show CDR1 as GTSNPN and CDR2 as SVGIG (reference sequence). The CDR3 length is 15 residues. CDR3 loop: CAWSVQGGGWYGYTF. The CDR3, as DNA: TGTGCCTGGAGTGTACAGGGAGGGGGGTGGTATGGCTACACCTTC.

The CDR3 coding sequence is TGCGCCAGCAGCTTGGGCTCGGCCGGGGAGCTGTTTTTT. Protein sequence: CASSLGSAGELFF. The chain couples TRBV5-1 to TRBJ2-2; D call uncertain. CDR3 length: 13 residues. V lost 0 bases and J lost 6, with 6 bases in between. The germline CDR1 and CDR2 sequences are SGHRS and YFSETQ.